This is a list of T cell receptor beta chains from one sample in a study of cytomegalovirus exposure and HLA in healthy donors. Here immunoSEQ multiplex PCR was the method, and the copy in TCRdb shows in-frame clones only, minus some. This sample yields around 65,000 clones, of which roughly two thirds are seen a single time; 2.8% belongs to the top ten. Sequences were obtained from PBMCs. The origin of the receptors is a man aged 25-40 years in good health and CMV-seronegative. Both conserved end residues are part of each CDR3. Each record gives: V gene, CDR3 length, D gene, J gene, CDR3 DNA, CDR3 protein. A D gene is named only where the DNA matches it firmly.

>TRBV30|12|TRBD1|TRBJ2-7
TGTGCCTGGAGCGGACAGGGACGGGAGCAGTACTTC
CAWSGQGREQYF
>TRBV9|16|-|TRBJ2-6
TGTGCCAGCAGCGTGGGGACACTCTCTGGGGCCAACGTCCTGACTTTC
CASSVGTLSGANVLTF
>TRBV30|16|TRBD1|TRBJ1-2
TGTGCCTGGACCCAGGACAGGACAGGAGATAACTATGGCTACACCTTC
CAWTQDRTGDNYGYTF
>TRBV5-6|16|TRBD1|TRBJ1-4
TGTGCCAGCAGCTCCTCGGGACAGGGTCCGATCGAAAAACTGTTTTTT
CASSSSGQGPIEKLFF
>TRBV29-1|14|-|TRBJ1-2
TGCAGCGTTGAATTAGGGGGATCTAACTATGGCTACACCTTC
CSVELGGSNYGYTF
>TRBV19|13|-|TRBJ2-1
TGTGCCAGTAGTACCCTCTCCTACAATGAGCAGTTCTTC
CASSTLSYNEQFF
>TRBV5-1|14|-|TRBJ2-5
TGCGCCAGCAGCTTTACAGGGAGAGAGGAGACCCAGTACTTC
CASSFTGREETQYF
>TRBV5-1|17|TRBD1|TRBJ2-7
TGCGCCAGCAGCGTCCATTCAGGGGGCAGGGGGTTGGGCGAGCAGTACTTC
CASSVHSGGRGLGEQYF
>TRBV30|15|TRBD1|TRBJ1-1
TGTGCCTGGAGCTATCCGGGACAGGGAGGCACTGAAGCTTTCTTT
CAWSYPGQGGTEAFF
>TRBV4-1|16|-|TRBJ1-1
TGCGCCAGCAGCCAACGGGGAACTAGAGGGAACACTGAAGCTTTCTTT
CASSQRGTRGNTEAFF